The following is a TCR beta chain sequence with its context. Per the germline V gene, CDR1 is LNHDA and CDR2 is SQIVND (reference sequence). The CDR3 consists of 14 residues. Trimming removed 3 bases at V and 8 bases at J, with 13 bases between. These data originate in a study of blood T cell repertoires in COVID-19. The assay was immunoSEQ multiplex PCR, and TCRdb's table has in-frame clones only and misses some. The sample includes more than 85,000 clones, under 90% of them seen just once. The sample consisted of peripheral blood. This receptor was obtained from a woman between 50 and 59 years old with acute or convalescent COVID-19. The chain joins TRBV19 to TRBJ1-4; maybe TRBD1 (6 bases). The CDR3 nucleotides are TGTGCCAGTAGTATGTACAGGGTAGGAGAAAAACTGTTTTTT. It specifies CASSMYRVGEKLFF.